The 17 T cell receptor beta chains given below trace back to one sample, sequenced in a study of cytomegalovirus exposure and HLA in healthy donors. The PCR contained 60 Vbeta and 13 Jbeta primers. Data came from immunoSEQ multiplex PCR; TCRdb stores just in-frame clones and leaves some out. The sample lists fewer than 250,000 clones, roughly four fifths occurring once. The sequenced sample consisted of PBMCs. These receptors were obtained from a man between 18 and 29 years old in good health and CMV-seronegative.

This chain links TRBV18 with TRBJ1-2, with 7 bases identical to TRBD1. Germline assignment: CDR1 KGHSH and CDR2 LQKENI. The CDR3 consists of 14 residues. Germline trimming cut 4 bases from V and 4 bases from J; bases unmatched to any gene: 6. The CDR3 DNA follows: TGTGCCAGCTCACGGCAGGGGGACCTCTATGGCTACACCTTC. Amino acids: CASSRQGDLYGYTF.

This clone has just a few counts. The CDR3, as DNA: TGCGCCAGCAGCACCGGGACTAGCGGGGGGGAGCAGTTCTTC. This gives the protein CASSTGTSGGEQFF. The chain joins TRBV5-1 to TRBJ2-1; 15 bases are shared with TRBD2. The CDR3 has 14 amino acids. Germline V lookup: CDR1 SGHRS, CDR2 YFSETQ. J gave up 10 bases and V 4 bases, and 3 bases lay outside the gene matches.

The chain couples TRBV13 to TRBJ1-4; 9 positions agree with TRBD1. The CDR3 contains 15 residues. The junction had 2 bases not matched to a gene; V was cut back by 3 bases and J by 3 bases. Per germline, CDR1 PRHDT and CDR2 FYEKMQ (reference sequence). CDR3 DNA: TGTGCCAGCAGCTTGGACAGGGGCCCTAATGAAAAACTGTTTTTT. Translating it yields CASSLDRGPNEKLFF. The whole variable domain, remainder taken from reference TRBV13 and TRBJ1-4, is AAGVIQSPRHLIKEKRETATLKCYPIPRHDTVYWYQQGPGQDPQFLISFYEKMQSDKGSIPDRFSAQQFSDYHSELNMSSLELGDSALYFCASSLDRGPNEKLFFGSGTQLSVL.

Here the CDR3 DNA reads TGTGCCAGTAGTATAGGCCCAGGGGGCAGCTATGGCTACACCTTC. Amino acids: CASSIGPGGSYGYTF. The chain recombines TRBV19 with TRBJ1-2; 8 nucleotides match TRBD1. V lost 1 base to trimming and J lost 4 bases; unmatched junction nucleotides: 5. Germline-derived CDR1 and CDR2 are LNHDA and SQIVND (reference sequence). The CDR3 covers 15 residues.

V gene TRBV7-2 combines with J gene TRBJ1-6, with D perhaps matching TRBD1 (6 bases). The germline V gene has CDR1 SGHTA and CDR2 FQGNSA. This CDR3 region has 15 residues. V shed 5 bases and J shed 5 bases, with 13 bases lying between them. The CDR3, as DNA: TGTGCCAGCAGCCTTCGACAGGCCCATAATTCACCCCTCCACTTT. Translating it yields CASSLRQAHNSPLHF.

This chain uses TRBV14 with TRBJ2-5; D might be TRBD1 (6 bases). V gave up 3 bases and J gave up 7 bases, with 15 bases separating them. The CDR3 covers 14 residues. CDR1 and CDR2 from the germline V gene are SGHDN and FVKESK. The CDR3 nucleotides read TGTGCCAGCAGCCAGAACAGGGTAATAGGGACCCAGTACTTC. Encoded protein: CASSQNRVIGTQYF. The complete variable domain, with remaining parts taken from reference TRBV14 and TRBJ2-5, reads EAGVTQFPSHSVIEKGQTVTLRCDPISGHDNLYWYRRVMGKEIKFLLHFVKESKQDESGMPNNRFLAERTGGTYSTLKVQPAELEDSGVYFCASSQNRVIGTQYFGPGTRLLVL.

The chain's CDR3 is CASSSQGQGTEAFF. The DNA of the CDR3 is TGCGCCAGCAGCTCCCAAGGACAGGGCACTGAAGCTTTCTTT. V gene TRBV5-1 combines with J gene TRBJ1-1, with 8 positions matching TRBD1. Germline CDR1 and CDR2: SGHRS and YFSETQ. V was pared by 3 bases and J by 4 bases, with 5 bases of the junction left unmatched. The CDR3 spans 14 residues.

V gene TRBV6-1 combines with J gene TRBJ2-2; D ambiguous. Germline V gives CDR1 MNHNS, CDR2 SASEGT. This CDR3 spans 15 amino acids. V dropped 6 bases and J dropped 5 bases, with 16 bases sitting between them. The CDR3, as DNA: TGTGCCAGCAGCCCGACATCCTCAATTACCGGGGAGCTGTTTTTT. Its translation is CASSPTSSITGELFF.

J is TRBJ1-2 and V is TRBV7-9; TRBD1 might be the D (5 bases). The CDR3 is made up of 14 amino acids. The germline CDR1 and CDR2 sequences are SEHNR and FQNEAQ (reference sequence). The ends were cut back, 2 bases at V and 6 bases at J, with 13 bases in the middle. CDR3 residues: CASSLNQGSNGYTF. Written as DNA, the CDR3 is TGTGCCAGCAGCTTAAATCAGGGCTCTAATGGCTACACCTTC.

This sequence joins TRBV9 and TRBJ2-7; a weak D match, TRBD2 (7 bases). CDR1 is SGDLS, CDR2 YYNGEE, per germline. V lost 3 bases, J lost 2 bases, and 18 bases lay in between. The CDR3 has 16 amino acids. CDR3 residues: CASSAQGREFPYEQYF. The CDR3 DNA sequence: TGTGCCAGCAGCGCTCAGGGGCGGGAGTTTCCCTACGAGCAGTACTTC.

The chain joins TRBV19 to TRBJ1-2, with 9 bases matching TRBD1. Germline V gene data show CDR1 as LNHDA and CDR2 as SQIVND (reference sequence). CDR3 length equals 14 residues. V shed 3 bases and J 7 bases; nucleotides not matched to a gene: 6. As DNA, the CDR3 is TGTGCCAGTAGTATGGACAGGGGATCTCGTGGCTACACCTTC. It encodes CASSMDRGSRGYTF.

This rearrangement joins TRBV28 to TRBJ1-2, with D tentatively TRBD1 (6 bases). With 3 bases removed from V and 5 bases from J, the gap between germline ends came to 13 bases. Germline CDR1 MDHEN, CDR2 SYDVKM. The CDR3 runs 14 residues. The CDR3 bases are TGTGCCAGCAGTTTGTCGACAGGCCTATATGGCTACACCTTC. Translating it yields CASSLSTGLYGYTF.

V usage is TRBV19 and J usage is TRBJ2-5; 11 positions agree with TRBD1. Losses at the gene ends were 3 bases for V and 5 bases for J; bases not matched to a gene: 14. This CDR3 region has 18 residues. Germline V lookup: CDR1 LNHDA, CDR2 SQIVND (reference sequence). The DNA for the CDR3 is TGTGCCAGTAGTATCCAACGTGTCGGACAGGGGGCCCGTGAGACCCAGTACTTC. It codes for CASSIQRVGQGARETQYF.

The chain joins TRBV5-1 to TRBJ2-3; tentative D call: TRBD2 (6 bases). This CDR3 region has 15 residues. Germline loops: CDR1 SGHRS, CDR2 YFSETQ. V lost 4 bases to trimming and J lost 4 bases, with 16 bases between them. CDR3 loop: CASSAGLSRADTQYF. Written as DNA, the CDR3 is TGCGCCAGCAGCGCAGGACTATCCAGGGCAGATACGCAGTATTTT.

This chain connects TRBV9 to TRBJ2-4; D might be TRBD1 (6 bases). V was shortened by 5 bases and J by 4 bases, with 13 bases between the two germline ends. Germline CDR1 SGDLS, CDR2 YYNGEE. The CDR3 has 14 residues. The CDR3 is CASSGPGTKNIQYF. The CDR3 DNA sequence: TGTGCCAGCAGTGGTCCCGGGACAAAAAACATTCAGTACTTC. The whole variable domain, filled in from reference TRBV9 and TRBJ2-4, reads DSGVTQTPKHLITATGQRVTLRCSPRSGDLSVYWYQQSLDQGLQFLIQYYNGEERAKGNILERFSAQQFPDLHSELNLSSLELGDSALYFCASSGPGTKNIQYFGAGTRLSVL.

In DNA, the CDR3 is TGTGCCAGCAAGAGGTCAGGGGACACTGAAGCTTTCTTT. Translating it yields CASKRSGDTEAFF. V usage is TRBV2 and J usage is TRBJ1-1; the D gene is possibly TRBD1 (6 bases). The CDR3 is 13 amino acids. The germline gives CDR1 SNHLY, CDR2 FYNNEI. V gave up 7 bases and J gave up 3 bases, with 12 bases separating them.

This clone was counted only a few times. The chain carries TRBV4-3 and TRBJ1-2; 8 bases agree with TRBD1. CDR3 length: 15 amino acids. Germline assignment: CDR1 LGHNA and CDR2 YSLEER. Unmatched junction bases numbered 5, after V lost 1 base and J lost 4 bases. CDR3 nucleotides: TGCGCCAGCAGCCAAGGGACAGGGTCCCTCTATGGCTACACCTTC. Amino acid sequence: CASSQGTGSLYGYTF.